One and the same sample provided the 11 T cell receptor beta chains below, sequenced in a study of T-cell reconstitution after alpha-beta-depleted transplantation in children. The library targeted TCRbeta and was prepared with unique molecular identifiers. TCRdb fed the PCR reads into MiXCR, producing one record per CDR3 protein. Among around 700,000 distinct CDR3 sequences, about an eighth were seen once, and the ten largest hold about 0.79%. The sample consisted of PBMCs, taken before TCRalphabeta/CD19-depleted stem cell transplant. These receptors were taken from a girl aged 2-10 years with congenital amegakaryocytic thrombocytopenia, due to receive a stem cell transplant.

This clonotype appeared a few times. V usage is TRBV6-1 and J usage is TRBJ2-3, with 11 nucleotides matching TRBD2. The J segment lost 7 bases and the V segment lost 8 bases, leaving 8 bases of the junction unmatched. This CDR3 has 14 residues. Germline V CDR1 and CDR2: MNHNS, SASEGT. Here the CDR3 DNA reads TGTGCCAGCGGAGAAACTAGCGGGAGTCATACGCAGTATTTT. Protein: CASGETSGSHTQYF.

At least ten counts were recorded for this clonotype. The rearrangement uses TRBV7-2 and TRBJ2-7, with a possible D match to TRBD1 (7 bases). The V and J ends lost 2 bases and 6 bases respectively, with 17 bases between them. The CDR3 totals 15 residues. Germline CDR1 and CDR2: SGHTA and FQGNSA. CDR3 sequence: CASSLSGGIGREQYF. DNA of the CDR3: TGTGCCAGCAGCTTATCAGGGGGGATCGGCCGCGAGCAGTACTTC.

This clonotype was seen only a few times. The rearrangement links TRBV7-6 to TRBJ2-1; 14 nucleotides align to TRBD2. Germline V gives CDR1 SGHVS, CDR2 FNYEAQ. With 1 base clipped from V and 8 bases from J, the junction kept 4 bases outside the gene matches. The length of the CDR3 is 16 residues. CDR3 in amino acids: CASSLGTSGRWDEQFF. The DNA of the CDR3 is TGTGCCAGCAGCTTAGGGACTAGCGGGAGGTGGGATGAGCAGTTCTTC.

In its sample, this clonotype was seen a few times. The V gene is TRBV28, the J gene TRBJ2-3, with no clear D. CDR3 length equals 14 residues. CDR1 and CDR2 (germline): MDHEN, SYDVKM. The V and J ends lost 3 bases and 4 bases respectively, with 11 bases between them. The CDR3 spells CASSFSLVADTQYF. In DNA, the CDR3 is TGTGCCAGCAGTTTTAGTTTGGTTGCAGATACGCAGTATTTT.

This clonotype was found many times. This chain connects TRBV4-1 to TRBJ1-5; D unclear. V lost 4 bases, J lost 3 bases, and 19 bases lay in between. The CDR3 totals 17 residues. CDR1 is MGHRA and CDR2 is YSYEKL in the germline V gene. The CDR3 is CASSLSPARGNNQPQHF. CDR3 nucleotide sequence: TGCGCCAGCAGCCTATCCCCCGCTCGAGGGAACAATCAGCCCCAGCATTTT.

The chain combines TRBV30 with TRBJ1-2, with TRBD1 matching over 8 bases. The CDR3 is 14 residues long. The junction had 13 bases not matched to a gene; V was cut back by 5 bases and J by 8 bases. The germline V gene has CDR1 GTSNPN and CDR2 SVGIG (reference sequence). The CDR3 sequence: CAWSALQGQVGYTF. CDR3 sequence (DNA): TGTGCCTGGTCTGCGCTCCAGGGACAGGTGGGCTACACCTTC.

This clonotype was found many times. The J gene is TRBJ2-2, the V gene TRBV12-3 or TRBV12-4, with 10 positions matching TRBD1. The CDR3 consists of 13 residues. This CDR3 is CGAGTGVTGELFF. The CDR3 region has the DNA TGTGGGGCGGGGACAGGGGTCACCGGGGAGCTGTTTTTT.

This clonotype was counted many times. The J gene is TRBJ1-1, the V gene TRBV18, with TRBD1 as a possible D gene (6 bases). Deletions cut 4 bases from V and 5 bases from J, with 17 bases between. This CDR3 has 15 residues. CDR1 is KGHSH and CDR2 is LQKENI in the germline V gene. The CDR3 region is CASSLTTGMGTEAFF. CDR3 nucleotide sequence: TGTGCCAGCTCACTCACAACAGGGATGGGGACTGAAGCTTTCTTT.

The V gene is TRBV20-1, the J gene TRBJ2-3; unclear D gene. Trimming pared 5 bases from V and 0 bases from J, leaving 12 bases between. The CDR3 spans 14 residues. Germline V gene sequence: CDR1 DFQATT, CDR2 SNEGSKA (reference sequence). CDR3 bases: TGCAGTGCTGTCCAGAGTTCTAGCACAGATACGCAGTATTTT. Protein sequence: CSAVQSSSTDTQYF.

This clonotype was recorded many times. CDR3 sequence reads: CASSLSTSGNYNEQFF. The CDR3 region has the DNA TGTGCCAGCAGTTTATCGACTAGCGGCAATTACAATGAGCAGTTCTTC. The rearrangement joins TRBV27 to TRBJ2-1; 9 bases match TRBD2. Per the germline V gene, CDR1 is MNHEY and CDR2 is SMNVEV (reference sequence). This CDR3 has 16 residues. The junction had 4 bases not matched to a gene; V was cut back by 0 bases and J by 4 bases.

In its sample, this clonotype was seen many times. In nucleotides, the CDR3 is TGTGCCAGCAGTCCAACAGTGGCTGGGGCCAACGTCCTGACTTTC. This codes for CASSPTVAGANVLTF. The chain carries TRBV6-1 and TRBJ2-6; D uncertain. Deletions cut 5 bases from V and 2 bases from J, with 10 bases between. The germline CDR1 and CDR2 sequences are MNHNS and SASEGT. The CDR3 extends over 15 amino acids.